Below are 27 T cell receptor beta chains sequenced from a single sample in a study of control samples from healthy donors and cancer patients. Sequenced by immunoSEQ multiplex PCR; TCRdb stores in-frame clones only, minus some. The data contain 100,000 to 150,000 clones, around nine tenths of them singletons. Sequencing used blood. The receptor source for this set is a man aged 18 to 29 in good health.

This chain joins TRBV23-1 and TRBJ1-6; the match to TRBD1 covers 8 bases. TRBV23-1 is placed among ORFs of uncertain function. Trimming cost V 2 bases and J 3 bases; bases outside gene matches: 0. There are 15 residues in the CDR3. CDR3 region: CASSQDRGYNSPLHF. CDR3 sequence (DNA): TGCGCCAGCAGTCAAGACAGGGGCTATAATTCACCCCTCCACTTT.

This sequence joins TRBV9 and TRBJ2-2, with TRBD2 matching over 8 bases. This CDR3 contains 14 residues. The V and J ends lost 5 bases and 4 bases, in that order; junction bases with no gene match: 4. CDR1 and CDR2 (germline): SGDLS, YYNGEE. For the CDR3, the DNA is TGTGCCAGCAGGAGCGGGGGATTCACCGGGGAGCTGTTTTTT. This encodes CASRSGGFTGELFF.

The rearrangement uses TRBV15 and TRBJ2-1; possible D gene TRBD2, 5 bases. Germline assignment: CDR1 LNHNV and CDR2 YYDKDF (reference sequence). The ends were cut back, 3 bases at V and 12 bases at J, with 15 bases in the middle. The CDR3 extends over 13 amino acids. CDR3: CATSSDTRIGQFF. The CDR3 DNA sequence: TGTGCCACCAGCAGCGATACTAGGATTGGGCAGTTCTTC. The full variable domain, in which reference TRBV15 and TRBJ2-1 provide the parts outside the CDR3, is DAMVIQNPRYQVTQFGKPVTLSCSQTLNHNVMYWYQQKSSQAPKLLFHYYDKDFNNEADTPDNFQSRRPNTSFCFLDIRSPGLGDTAMYLCATSSDTRIGQFFGPGTRLTVL.

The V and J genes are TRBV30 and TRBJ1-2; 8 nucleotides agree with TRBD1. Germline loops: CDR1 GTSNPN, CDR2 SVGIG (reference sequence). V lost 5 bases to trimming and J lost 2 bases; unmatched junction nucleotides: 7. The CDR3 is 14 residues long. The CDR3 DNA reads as TGTGCCTGGGATAGGACAGGGCGAAACTATGGCTACACCTTC. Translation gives CAWDRTGRNYGYTF.

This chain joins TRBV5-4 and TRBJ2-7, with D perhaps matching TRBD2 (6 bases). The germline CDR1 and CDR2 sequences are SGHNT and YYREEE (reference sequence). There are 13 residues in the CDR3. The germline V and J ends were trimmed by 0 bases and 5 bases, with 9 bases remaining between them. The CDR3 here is CASSLGTTDEQYF. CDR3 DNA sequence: TGTGCCAGCAGCTTGGGGACTACTGACGAGCAGTACTTC.

CDR3 region: CAISESTGEAFF. The CDR3 DNA reads TGTGCCATCAGTGAGTCAACAGGGGAAGCTTTCTTT. The chain couples TRBV10-3 to TRBJ1-1, with D possibly matching TRBD1 (6 bases). Trimming shortened V by 0 bases and J by 8 bases, and 7 bases separated the two germline ends. Germline lookup yields CDR1 ENHRY and CDR2 SYGVKD. The CDR3 covers 12 residues.

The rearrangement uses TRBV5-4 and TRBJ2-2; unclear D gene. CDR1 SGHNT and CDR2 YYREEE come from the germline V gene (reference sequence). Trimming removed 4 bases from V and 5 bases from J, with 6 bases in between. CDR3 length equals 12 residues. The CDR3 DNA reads TGTGCCAGCAGCCCCTTAACCGGGGAGCTGTTTTTT. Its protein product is CASSPLTGELFF. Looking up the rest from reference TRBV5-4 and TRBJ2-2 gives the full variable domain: ETGVTQSPTHLIKTRGQQVTLRCSSQSGHNTVSWYQQALGQGPQFIFQYYREEENGRGNFPPRFSGLQFPNYSSELNVNALELDDSALYLCASSPLTGELFFGEGSRLTVL.

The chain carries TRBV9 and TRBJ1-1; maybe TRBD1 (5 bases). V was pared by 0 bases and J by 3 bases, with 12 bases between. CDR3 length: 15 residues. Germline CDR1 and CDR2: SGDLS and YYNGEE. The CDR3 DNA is TGTGCCAGCAGCGTAGGGGGGGTACAGGACACTGAAGCTTTCTTT. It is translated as CASSVGGVQDTEAFF.

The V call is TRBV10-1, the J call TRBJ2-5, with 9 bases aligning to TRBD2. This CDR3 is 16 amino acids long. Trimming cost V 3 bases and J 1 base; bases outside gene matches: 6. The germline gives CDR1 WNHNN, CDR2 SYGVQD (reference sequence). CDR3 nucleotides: TGCGCCAGCAGTGAAGGGCCTAGCGGGACCCAAGAGACCCAGTACTTC. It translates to CASSEGPSGTQETQYF.

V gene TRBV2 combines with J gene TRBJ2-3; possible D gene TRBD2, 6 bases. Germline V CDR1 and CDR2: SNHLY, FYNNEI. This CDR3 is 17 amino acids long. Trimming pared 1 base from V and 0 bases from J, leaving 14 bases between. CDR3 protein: CASSEGILATSTDTQYF. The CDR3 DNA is TGTGCCAGCAGTGAAGGAATCCTAGCGACTAGCACAGATACGCAGTATTTT. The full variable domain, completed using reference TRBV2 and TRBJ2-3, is EPEVTQTPSHQVTQMGQEVILRCVPISNHLYFYWYRQILGQKVEFLVSFYNNEISEKSEIFDDQFSVERPDGSNFTLKIRSTKLEDSAMYFCASSEGILATSTDTQYFGPGTRLTVL.

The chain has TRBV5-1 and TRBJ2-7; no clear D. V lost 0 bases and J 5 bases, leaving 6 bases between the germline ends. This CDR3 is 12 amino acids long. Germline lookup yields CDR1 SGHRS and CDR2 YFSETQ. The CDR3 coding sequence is TGCGCCAGCAGCTTGGATCTTGACGAGCAGTACTTC. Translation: CASSLDLDEQYF.

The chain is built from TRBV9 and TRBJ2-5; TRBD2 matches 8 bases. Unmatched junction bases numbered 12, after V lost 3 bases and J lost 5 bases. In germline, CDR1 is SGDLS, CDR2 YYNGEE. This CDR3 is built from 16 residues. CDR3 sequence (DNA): TGTGCCAGCAGCGCCCAGGGACTCGCGGGGGGTGAGACCCAGTACTTC. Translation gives CASSAQGLAGGETQYF.

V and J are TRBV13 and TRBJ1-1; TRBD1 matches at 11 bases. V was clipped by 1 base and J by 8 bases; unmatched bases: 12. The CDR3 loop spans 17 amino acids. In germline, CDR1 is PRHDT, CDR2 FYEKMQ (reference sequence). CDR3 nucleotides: TGTGCCAGCAGCTTAGTAGCTGGGACAGGGGGTGATCGAGAAGCTTTCTTT. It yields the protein CASSLVAGTGGDREAFF.

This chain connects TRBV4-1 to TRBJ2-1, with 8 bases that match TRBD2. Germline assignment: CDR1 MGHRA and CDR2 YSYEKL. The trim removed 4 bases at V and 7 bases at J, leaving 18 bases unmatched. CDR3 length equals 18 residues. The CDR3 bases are TGCGCCAGCAGCCGATCCCACGGGGGGGGGTCGGTATGGAATGAGCAGTTCTTC. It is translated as CASSRSHGGGSVWNEQFF.

In nucleotides, the CDR3 is TGTGCCAGCAGTTTATCAGGGTCCATAAGTTGGGGCTACACCTTC. Protein: CASSLSGSISWGYTF. The chain links TRBV28 to TRBJ1-2; a possible D gene is TRBD1 (5 bases). The germline CDR1 and CDR2 sequences are MDHEN and SYDVKM. Trimming removed 1 base at V and 8 bases at J, with 17 bases between. The CDR3 consists of 15 residues.

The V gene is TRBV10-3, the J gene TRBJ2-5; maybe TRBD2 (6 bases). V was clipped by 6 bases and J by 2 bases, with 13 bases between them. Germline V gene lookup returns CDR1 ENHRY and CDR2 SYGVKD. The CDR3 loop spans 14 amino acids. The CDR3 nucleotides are TGTGCCATCAGCCCCCGGGGGTCGCAAGAGACCCAGTACTTC. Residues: CAISPRGSQETQYF.

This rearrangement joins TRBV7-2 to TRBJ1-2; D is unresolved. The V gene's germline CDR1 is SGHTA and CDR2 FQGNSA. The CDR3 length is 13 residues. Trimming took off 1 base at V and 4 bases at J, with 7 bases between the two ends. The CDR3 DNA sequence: TGTGCCAGCAGCTTAGAGCGCCTCTATGGCTACACCTTC. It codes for CASSLERLYGYTF.

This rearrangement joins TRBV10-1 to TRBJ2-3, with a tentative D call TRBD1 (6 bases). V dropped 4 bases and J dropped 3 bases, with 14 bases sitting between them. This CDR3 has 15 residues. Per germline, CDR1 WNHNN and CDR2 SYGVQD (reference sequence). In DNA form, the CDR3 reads TGCGCCAGCAGTGGGGGGCTCAAAGGGACAGATACGCAGTATTTT. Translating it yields CASSGGLKGTDTQYF.

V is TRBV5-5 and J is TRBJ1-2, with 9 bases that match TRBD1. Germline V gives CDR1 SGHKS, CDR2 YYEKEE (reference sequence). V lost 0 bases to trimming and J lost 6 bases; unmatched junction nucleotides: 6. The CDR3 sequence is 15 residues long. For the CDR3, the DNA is TGTGCCAGCAGCTTGGCCGAAAGGACAGGGGATGGCTACACCTTC. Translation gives CASSLAERTGDGYTF.

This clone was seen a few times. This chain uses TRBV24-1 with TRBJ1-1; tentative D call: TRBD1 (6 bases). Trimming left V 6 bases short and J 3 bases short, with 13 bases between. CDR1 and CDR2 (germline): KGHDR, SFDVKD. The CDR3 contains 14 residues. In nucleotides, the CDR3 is TGTGCCACCAGTAAGACAGGAGGGGACACTGAAGCTTTCTTT. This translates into CATSKTGGDTEAFF.

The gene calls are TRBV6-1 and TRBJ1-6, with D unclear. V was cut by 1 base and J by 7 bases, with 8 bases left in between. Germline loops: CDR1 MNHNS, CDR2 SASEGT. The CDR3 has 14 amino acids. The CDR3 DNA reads TGTGCCAGCAGTGAAGGGTCGGAGAATTCACCCCTCCACTTT. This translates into CASSEGSENSPLHF.

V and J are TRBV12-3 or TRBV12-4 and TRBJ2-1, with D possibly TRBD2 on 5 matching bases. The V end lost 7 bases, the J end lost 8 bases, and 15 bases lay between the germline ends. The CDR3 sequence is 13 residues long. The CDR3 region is CASTHVGADEQFF. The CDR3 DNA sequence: TGTGCCAGCACCCATGTGGGAGCGGATGAGCAGTTCTTC.

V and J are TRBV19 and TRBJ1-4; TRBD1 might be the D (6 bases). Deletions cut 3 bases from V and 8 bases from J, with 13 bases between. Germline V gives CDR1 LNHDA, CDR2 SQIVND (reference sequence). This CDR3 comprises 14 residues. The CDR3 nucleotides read TGTGCCAGTAGTATTCGGGCAGGGGTCGAAAAACTGTTTTTT. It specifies CASSIRAGVEKLFF.

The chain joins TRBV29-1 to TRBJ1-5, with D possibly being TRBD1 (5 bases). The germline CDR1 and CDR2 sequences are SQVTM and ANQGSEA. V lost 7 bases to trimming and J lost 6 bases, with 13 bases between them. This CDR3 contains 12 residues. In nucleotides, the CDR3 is TGCAGCGCCTCAAATGGGGGTCAGCCCCAGCATTTT. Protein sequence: CSASNGGQPQHF.

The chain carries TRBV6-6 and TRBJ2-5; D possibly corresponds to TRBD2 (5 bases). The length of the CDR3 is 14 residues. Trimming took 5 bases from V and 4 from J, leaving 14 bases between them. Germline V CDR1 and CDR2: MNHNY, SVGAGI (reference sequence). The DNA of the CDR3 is TGTGCCAGCAGTCCCCGGACTGCCATAGAGACCCAGTACTTC. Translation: CASSPRTAIETQYF.

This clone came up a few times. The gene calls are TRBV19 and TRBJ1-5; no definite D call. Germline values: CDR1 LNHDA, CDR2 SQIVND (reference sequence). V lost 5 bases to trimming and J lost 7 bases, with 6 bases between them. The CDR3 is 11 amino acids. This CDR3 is CASSLRQPQHF. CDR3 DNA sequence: TGTGCCAGTAGTCTTAGGCAGCCCCAGCATTTT.

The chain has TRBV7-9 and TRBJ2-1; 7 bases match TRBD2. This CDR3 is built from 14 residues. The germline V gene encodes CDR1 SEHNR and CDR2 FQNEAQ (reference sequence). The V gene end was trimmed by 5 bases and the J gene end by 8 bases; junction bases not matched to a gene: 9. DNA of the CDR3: TGTGCCAGCAGCAGGTCGGGGGGTGTCTATGAGCAGTTCTTC. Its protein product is CASSRSGGVYEQFF.